Listed below are T cell receptor beta chains from one sample, sequenced in a study of control samples from healthy donors and cancer patients. Libraries were prepared by immunoSEQ multiplex PCR; TCRdb keeps only in-frame clonotypes and omits some of them. Among about 85,000 clones listed, roughly nine tenths were seen once. The specimen was blood. The source of these receptors is an older woman in good health. The CDR3 runs from the conserved cysteine through the conserved F or W. D genes are given only for firm matches. Clone size appears in some rows only: once, few, many, or a class for an expanded clone.

d_call	v_call	clone_size	j_call	cdr3_nt	cdr3_aa
NA	TRBV6-5	NA	TRBJ1-1	TGTGCCAGCAGCTTTAACGGGCAAATGAACACTGAAGCTTTCTTT	CASSFNGQMNTEAFF
NA	TRBV7-9	NA	TRBJ2-7	TGTGCCAGCAGCTTAGGGCAGGGTTTCAACGAGCAGTACTTC	CASSLGQGFNEQYF
NA	TRBV21-1	NA	TRBJ1-4	TGTGCCAGCAGCAAAGCGCAGGACAGGAATAATGAAAAACTGTTTTTT	CASSKAQDRNNEKLFF
NA	TRBV9	NA	TRBJ1-2	TGTGCCAGCAGCGTACTGGGGAAGCTGAGTGGCTACACCTTC	CASSVLGKLSGYTF
TRBD1	TRBV28	NA	TRBJ1-2	TGTGCCAGCAAGGGAATGACAGGGAGGAACTATGGCTACACCTTC	CASKGMTGRNYGYTF
TRBD1	TRBV5-1	NA	TRBJ1-2	TGCGCCAGCAGCTTGGAAGGGGGCGAATATGGCTACACCTTC	CASSLEGGEYGYTF
TRBD1	TRBV28	NA	TRBJ1-6	TGTGCCAGCAGTACGACAGGGTCGGATAATTCACCCCTCCACTTT	CASSTTGSDNSPLHF
NA	TRBV6-2/TRBV6-3	NA	TRBJ1-1	TGTGCCAGCAGTTACCTCAGGGAGATGAATTTAGCTTTCTTT	CASSYLREMNLAFF
NA	TRBV4-2	NA	TRBJ1-5	TGTGCCAGCAGCCAAGAAACGGCTAGGGGCAATCAGCCCCAGCATTTT	CASSQETARGNQPQHF
TRBD2	TRBV7-2	NA	TRBJ2-7	TGTGCCGTGCGAGGGACTAGCGGGAGTTACGAGCAGTACTTC	CAVRGTSGSYEQYF
TRBD2	TRBV27	once	TRBJ2-7	TGTGCCAGCAGTGCCTCCGGGACTAGCGGCTACGAGCAGTACTTC	CASSASGTSGYEQYF
NA	TRBV28	NA	TRBJ1-1	TGTGCCAGCACCATCCCAGTACGTTCCACTGAAGCTTTCTTT	CASTIPVRSTEAFF
NA	TRBV2	NA	TRBJ2-7	TGTGCCAGCAGCCCCGGGGCGGCGCCTGGACACGAGCAGTACTTC	CASSPGAAPGHEQYF
TRBD1	TRBV6-5	NA	TRBJ1-6	TGTGCCAGCAGTTACAGGGGGCGCCTCAATTCACCCCTCCACTTT	CASSYRGRLNSPLHF
TRBD1	TRBV9	once	TRBJ2-1	TGTGCCAGCAGCGCTCGGGACAGGGGGCGGACCGAGCAGTTCTTC	CASSARDRGRTEQFF
NA	TRBV5-8	few	TRBJ1-2	TGTGCCAGCACCAACCTAGGCAGCAACTATGGCTACACCTTC	CASTNLGSNYGYTF
NA	TRBV4-3	NA	TRBJ2-3	TGCGCCAGCAGCCAACGGGACACAAGCACAGATACGCAGTATTTT	CASSQRDTSTDTQYF
NA	TRBV9	NA	TRBJ2-1	TGTGCCAGCAGCGTAGGGGGGAGTGGGGAGCAGTTCTTC	CASSVGGSGEQFF
NA	TRBV5-1	NA	TRBJ1-4	TGCGCCAGCAGCCGGGACGGGCTCGTAAATGAAAAACTGTTTTTT	CASSRDGLVNEKLFF
TRBD2	TRBV2	NA	TRBJ2-2	TGTGCCAGCAGTACGGGGGGGCCTAGTACCGGGGAGCTGTTTTTT	CASSTGGPSTGELFF
TRBD1	TRBV4-3	NA	TRBJ2-4	TGCGCCAGCAGCCAAGGCGGACAGGGGGTTACAGACATTCAGTACTTC	CASSQGGQGVTDIQYF
TRBD1	TRBV24-1	NA	TRBJ2-6	TGTGCCACCAGTGATGGACAGGGGATCTCTGGGGCCAACGTCCTGACTTTC	CATSDGQGISGANVLTF
TRBD2	TRBV5-1	once	TRBJ2-6	TGCGCCAGCAGCTTGCGGGGGGACCCTGGGGCCAACGTCCTGACTTTC	CASSLRGDPGANVLTF
NA	TRBV30	NA	TRBJ1-6	TGTGCCTGGGCGGACGGCTATAATTCACCCCTCCACTTT	CAWADGYNSPLHF
TRBD1	TRBV7-6	NA	TRBJ1-2	TGTGCCAGCAGCAGGACTGGGACAGGGGGATATGGCTACACCTTC	CASSRTGTGGYGYTF
NA	TRBV7-2	NA	TRBJ2-7	TGTGCCAGCAGCTCAACAGGGGGGGGGTCCGAGCAGTACTTC	CASSSTGGGSEQYF
NA	TRBV5-1	NA	TRBJ1-6	TGCGCCAGCAGCTTGACAGGGACCTATAATTCACCCCTCCACTTT	CASSLTGTYNSPLHF
NA	TRBV7-9	NA	TRBJ1-3	TGTGCCAGCAGCCCGGGATCAAGCTCTGGAAACACCATATATTTT	CASSPGSSSGNTIYF
NA	TRBV5-4	NA	TRBJ2-2	TGTGCCAGCAGCAAAGGGACCGGGGGTGCGAACACCGGGGAGCTGTTTTTT	CASSKGTGGANTGELFF
TRBD1	TRBV2	NA	TRBJ1-2	TGTGCCAGCAGTCCGGGACAGGGTGGCTACACCTTC	CASSPGQGGYTF
TRBD1	TRBV2	NA	TRBJ2-2	TGTGCCAGCAACCGGGACAGAAAGCCCGGGGAGCTGTTTTTT	CASNRDRKPGELFF
NA	TRBV9	once	TRBJ1-2	TGTGCCAGCAGCGGCCAGGGTGGCTACACCTTC	CASSGQGGYTF
NA	TRBV20-1	medium-sized	TRBJ2-7	TGCAGTGCTAGTAAAGGTTACGAGCAGTACTTC	CSASKGYEQYF
NA	TRBV10-3	NA	TRBJ1-5	TGTGCCATCAGTGAGGGGAATAGCAATCAGCCCCAGCATTTT	CAISEGNSNQPQHF
NA	TRBV9	NA	TRBJ2-1	TGTGCCAGCAGCTTCCGGACAGAAAACAATGAGCAGTTCTTC	CASSFRTENNEQFF
NA	TRBV10-3	NA	TRBJ1-1	TGTGCCATCAGTGAGTCGAGGCAGCCGAACACTGAAGCTTTCTTT	CAISESRQPNTEAFF
NA	TRBV5-6	once	TRBJ2-5	TGTGCCAGCAGCAGCCGGGACCTTCCGTACCAAGAGACCCAGTACTTC	CASSSRDLPYQETQYF
NA	TRBV29-1	NA	TRBJ1-2	TGCAGCGTTGGGAGGGGTTCTAACTATGGCTACACCTTC	CSVGRGSNYGYTF
NA	TRBV11-2	NA	TRBJ1-1	TGTGCCAGCAGCTCTACTACAGGGTTGGCTGAAGCTTTCTTT	CASSSTTGLAEAFF
NA	TRBV6-6	NA	TRBJ1-3	TGTGCCACCGGAGGGGGGGCGGCGGGAAACACCATATATTTT	CATGGGAAGNTIYF
TRBD1	TRBV5-4	NA	TRBJ1-1	TGTGCCAGCAGCTTGGAGGGGGCTCGAGCTTTCTTT	CASSLEGARAFF
NA	TRBV24-1	NA	TRBJ1-1	TGTGCCACCCGGTGGAAACAGACCAACACTGAAGCTTTCTTT	CATRWKQTNTEAFF
TRBD1	TRBV6-1	once	TRBJ2-7	TGTGCCAGCAGTGACCCCAGACAGGGGAGGTACGAGCAGTACTTC	CASSDPRQGRYEQYF
TRBD1	TRBV11-3	once	TRBJ2-2	TGTGCCAGCAGCCGAGGGACAGGGGCCAACACCGGGGAGCTGTTTTTT	CASSRGTGANTGELFF
NA	TRBV4-1	NA	TRBJ2-7	TGCGCCAGCAGCCAAGATCTTCCCCTGTCCTACGAGCAGTACTTC	CASSQDLPLSYEQYF
NA	TRBV7-8	NA	TRBJ2-3	TGTGCCAGCAGCCCCCGAGGGGGGAGCACAGATACGCAGTATTTT	CASSPRGGSTDTQYF
TRBD1	TRBV12-3/TRBV12-4	NA	TRBJ1-1	TGTGCCAGCCTTAGGGGGCAGGGCACTGAAGCTTTCTTT	CASLRGQGTEAFF
TRBD2	TRBV5-6	NA	TRBJ2-1	TGTGCCAGCAGCTGGGGACTAGCGGGGGGGCTAAATGAGCAGTTCTTC	CASSWGLAGGLNEQFF
NA	TRBV21-1	NA	TRBJ2-1	TGTGCCAGCAGCGCCTATAGCGGGAGTCTGAATGAGCAGTTCTTC	CASSAYSGSLNEQFF
NA	TRBV6-5	NA	TRBJ2-5	TGTGCCAGCAGCCGACAGGACCAAGAGACCCAGTACTTC	CASSRQDQETQYF